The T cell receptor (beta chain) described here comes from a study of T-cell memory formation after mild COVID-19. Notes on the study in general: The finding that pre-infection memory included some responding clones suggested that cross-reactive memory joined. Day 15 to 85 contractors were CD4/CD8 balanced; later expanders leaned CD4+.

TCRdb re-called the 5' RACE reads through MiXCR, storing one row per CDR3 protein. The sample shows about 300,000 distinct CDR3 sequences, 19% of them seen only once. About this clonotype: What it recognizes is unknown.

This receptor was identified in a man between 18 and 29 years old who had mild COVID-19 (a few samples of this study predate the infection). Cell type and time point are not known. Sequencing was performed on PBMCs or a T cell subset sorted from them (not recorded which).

Written as DNA, the CDR3 is TGTGCCAACCGGCAGTGGACAGGGGCCAACTATGGCTACACCTTC. Protein product: CANRQWTGANYGYTF. This sequence joins TRBV10-3 and TRBJ1-2; 9 nucleotides align to TRBD1. Trimming took 10 bases from V and 2 from J; bases not matched to a gene: 11. Looked up from germline, CDR1 is ENHRY and CDR2 is SYGVKD. CDR3 length: 15 residues.